The next 26 T cell receptor beta chains were all read from a single sample in a study of blood T cells in healthy people across ages. Alongside a J-beta primer mix, a sample-barcoded 5' primer served in a second PCR lasting 7 to 11 cycles. Each CDR3 protein is one row after TCRdb ran MiXCR on the 5' RACE reads. The repertoire holds around 1.5 million distinct CDR3 sequences, about 43% seen once, with approximately 7.9% in the top ten. Sequenced input: blood. These receptors came from a woman under 30 in good health.

V usage is TRBV4-1 and J usage is TRBJ2-4, with a weak D call TRBD1 (6 bases). The CDR3 has 16 residues. CDR1 and CDR2 from the germline V gene are MGHRA and YSYEKL. The V gene lost 3 bases and the J gene lost 3 bases, with 15 bases spanning the gap. The CDR3, as DNA: TGCGCCAGCAGCCACCCCCGGGACATAGGCAAAAACATTCAGTACTTC. Translated: CASSHPRDIGKNIQYF.

This clonotype has only a few counts. J is TRBJ2-1 and V is TRBV29-1; D uncertain. In germline, CDR1 is SQVTM, CDR2 ANQGSEA. The V gene lost 7 bases and the J gene lost 6 bases, with 19 bases spanning the gap. The CDR3 loop spans 14 amino acids. The DNA of the CDR3 is TGCAGCGGAGCGACCACCGCCTCCGGCAATGAGCAGTTCTTC. It encodes CSGATTASGNEQFF.

This clonotype has more than one count but fewer than ten. This chain joins TRBV19 and TRBJ1-4; 9 bases are shared with TRBD1. The CDR3 contains 14 residues. CDR1 and CDR2 (germline): LNHDA, SQIVND (reference sequence). V shed 6 bases, J shed 6 bases, and the junction held 5 bases outside the gene matches. As DNA, the CDR3 is TGTGCCAGTAGCCACAGGGGGCCGGATGAAAAACTGTTTTTT. It is translated as CASSHRGPDEKLFF.

The chain carries TRBV6-5 and TRBJ1-4, with 9 bases that match TRBD1. The germline V gene has CDR1 MNHEY and CDR2 SVGAGI. V dropped 0 bases and J dropped 4; count of bases not matched to a gene: 3. CDR3 length: 16 residues. DNA of the CDR3: TGTGCCAGCAGTTACTCACCGGACAGGGGTAATGAAAAACTGTTTTTT. Amino acid sequence: CASSYSPDRGNEKLFF.

This clonotype occurred a few times. Here the CDR3 DNA reads TGCAGTGCTATTCGTACTAGCGGAAGCTCCTACAATGAGCAGTTCTTC. This gives the protein CSAIRTSGSSYNEQFF. The rearrangement links TRBV20-1 to TRBJ2-1; 8 bases match TRBD2. Germline CDR1 DFQATT, CDR2 SNEGSKA (reference sequence). The ends lost 4 bases at V and 0 bases at J; junction bases unmatched: 8. The CDR3 has 16 residues.

This chain uses TRBV5-6 with TRBJ2-1; 9 positions agree with TRBD1. V shed 7 bases, J shed 6 bases, and the junction held 5 bases outside the gene matches. Germline V lookup: CDR1 SGHDT, CDR2 YYEEEE. The CDR3 length is 13 residues. The chain's CDR3 is CASRQGVANEQFF. CDR3 in DNA: TGTGCCAGCCGACAGGGGGTCGCCAATGAGCAGTTCTTC.

V is TRBV28 and J is TRBJ2-1, with D tentatively TRBD1 or TRBD2 (5 bases each). Germline V lookup: CDR1 MDHEN, CDR2 SYDVKM. This CDR3 is 14 amino acids long. Trimming took off 1 base at V and 15 bases at J, with 19 bases between the two ends. The CDR3 reads CASSLSGLGAVPFF. The CDR3 DNA reads as TGTGCCAGCAGTTTATCTGGGCTCGGGGCGGTCCCGTTCTTC.

This clonotype occurred a few times. V and J are TRBV10-3 and TRBJ2-7; 7 bases are a match to TRBD1. The length of the CDR3 is 15 residues. Germline-derived CDR1 and CDR2 are ENHRY and SYGVKD. V lost 5 bases to trimming and J lost 0 bases; unmatched junction nucleotides: 7. CDR3 nucleotides: TGTGCCATCAGTAGACAGGGACGAAGCTCCTACGAGCAGTACTTC. Its translation is CAISRQGRSSYEQYF.

This clonotype has a handful of counts. The chain carries TRBV12-3 or TRBV12-4 and TRBJ1-4; D ambiguous. The CDR3 contains 15 residues. Trimming shortened V by 7 bases and J by 4 bases, and 16 bases separated the two germline ends. As DNA, the CDR3 is TGTGCCAGCATAACTCAGGAGCTGATTAATGAAAAACTGTTTTTT. This codes for CASITQELINEKLFF.

This clonotype has only a few counts. The chain links TRBV5-1 to TRBJ2-3, with 8 bases matching TRBD2. The germline CDR1 and CDR2 sequences are SGHRS and YFSETQ. The trim removed 4 bases at V and 4 bases at J, leaving 8 bases unmatched. The CDR3 consists of 15 residues. The CDR3 is CASSPRSGGADTQYF. CDR3 DNA sequence: TGCGCCAGCAGCCCCCGCAGCGGGGGCGCAGATACGCAGTATTTT.

V is TRBV10-3 and J is TRBJ1-1, with 7 bases that match TRBD1. V shed 6 bases, J shed 3 bases, and the junction held 4 bases outside the gene matches. Germline assignment: CDR1 ENHRY and CDR2 SYGVKD. The CDR3 length is 13 residues. The CDR3 DNA sequence: TGTGCCATCAGCCTCACAGGGGACACTGAAGCTTTCTTT. Amino acids: CAISLTGDTEAFF.

This clonotype was counted once. The V call is TRBV2, the J call TRBJ1-2; D possibly corresponds to TRBD1 (6 bases). There are 14 residues in the CDR3. Trimming left V 8 bases short and J 1 base short, with 14 bases between. Germline lookup yields CDR1 SNHLY and CDR2 FYNNEI. The CDR3 here is CASYQDRFNYGYTF. CDR3 nucleotide sequence: TGTGCCAGCTATCAGGACAGATTTAACTATGGCTACACCTTC.

This clonotype turned up a few times. The rearrangement joins TRBV6-1 to TRBJ2-6; D is unclear. The germline V and J ends were trimmed by 2 bases and 2 bases, with 7 bases remaining between them. Germline V CDR1 and CDR2: MNHNS, SASEGT. The CDR3 length is 15 residues. The DNA for the CDR3 is TGTGCCAGCAGTGAACGGAGCACTGGGGCCAACGTCCTGACTTTC. Encoded protein: CASSERSTGANVLTF.

The gene calls are TRBV2 and TRBJ2-7; TRBD2 matches 8 bases. The V gene end was trimmed by 0 bases and the J gene end by 2 bases; junction bases not matched to a gene: 3. Per germline, CDR1 SNHLY and CDR2 FYNNEI. This CDR3 is 15 amino acids long. The CDR3 reads CASSEASGVAYEQYF. The DNA for the CDR3 is TGTGCCAGCAGTGAAGCTAGCGGGGTGGCCTACGAGCAGTACTTC.

This clonotype was detected only a few times. V usage is TRBV7-2 and J usage is TRBJ1-2; 7 bases line up with TRBD1. Trimming removed 5 bases from V and 4 bases from J; junction bases left unmatched: 10. The CDR3 extends over 15 amino acids. Per the germline V gene, CDR1 is SGHTA and CDR2 is FQGNSA. CDR3 region: CASSPQGIPSYGYTF. CDR3 nucleotides: TGTGCCAGCAGCCCACAGGGGATCCCCTCCTATGGCTACACCTTC.

This clonotype was seen more than once but under ten times. V gene TRBV28 combines with J gene TRBJ1-4; TRBD1 matches 7 bases. The germline gives CDR1 MDHEN, CDR2 SYDVKM. Trimming at V came to 5 bases and at J to 3 bases, leaving 3 bases not matched to a gene. CDR3 size: 14 residues. The CDR3 sequence: CASSLGGPNEKLFF. The CDR3 DNA is TGTGCCAGCAGTCTAGGGGGCCCTAATGAAAAACTGTTTTTT.

This clonotype was seen at least ten times. The rearrangement links TRBV29-1 to TRBJ2-3; weak D call: TRBD1 (5 bases). Looked up from germline, CDR1 is SQVTM and CDR2 is ANQGSEA. Trimming removed 5 bases from V and 3 bases from J, with 15 bases in between. The CDR3 is made up of 14 amino acids. This CDR3 is CSVQLGVGTDTQYF. CDR3 nucleotide sequence: TGCAGCGTTCAATTAGGGGTCGGTACAGATACGCAGTATTTT.

Note on this clonotype: This may stem from a read error, because a much larger clone lies one nucleotide away. The chain recombines TRBV10-3 with TRBJ2-1; 12 positions agree with TRBD2. The CDR3 extends over 15 amino acids. V lost 6 bases to trimming and J lost 13 bases; unmatched junction nucleotides: 13. Germline V gives CDR1 ENHRY, CDR2 SYGVKD. The CDR3 DNA reads TGTGCCATCAGCCTCCGACTAGCGGGAGAAGGGACCCAGTTCTTC. Translated: CAISLRLAGEGTQFF.

Turning to this clonotype: A clone one base away is much larger, so this may be a read error. This rearrangement joins TRBV27 to TRBJ2-7; tentatively, D is TRBD1 or TRBD2 (5 bases each). The CDR3 loop spans 14 amino acids. The V gene lost 5 bases and the J gene lost 0 bases, with 11 bases spanning the gap. Germline CDR1 reads MNHEY; CDR2 reads SMNVEV (reference sequence). The CDR3 sequence: CASSRAGSSYEQYF. CDR3 DNA sequence: TGTGCCAGCAGTCGGGCAGGGAGCTCCTACGAGCAGTACTTC.

This clonotype was recorded a few times. The chain has TRBV4-1 and TRBJ2-1; 9 bases map to TRBD2. The DNA end favors TRBJ2-7, so the J call may be wrong. Germline CDR1 and CDR2: MGHRA and YSYEKL. This CDR3 has 16 residues. This CDR3 is CASSTEAGGSYNEQYF. As DNA, the CDR3 is TGCGCCAGCAGCACGGAAGCGGGGGGATCCTACAATGAGCAGTACTTC.

The V gene is TRBV6-5, the J gene TRBJ1-2, with TRBD1 matching 8 bases. V lost 6 bases and J lost 3; bases outside the gene matches: 6. The CDR3 covers 14 residues. Looked up from germline, CDR1 is MNHEY and CDR2 is SVGAGI. The CDR3 sequence: CASSRTGLDYGYTF. In DNA form, the CDR3 reads TGTGCCAGCAGCAGGACAGGGCTGGACTATGGCTACACCTTC.

The J gene is TRBJ1-4, the V gene TRBV5-1; perhaps TRBD1 as D (6 bases). The CDR3 runs to 17 residues. V was shortened by 3 bases and J by 0 bases, with 15 bases between the two germline ends. The germline gives CDR1 SGHRS, CDR2 YFSETQ. DNA of the CDR3: TGCGCCAGCAGCTGGGGAGAGGACAGTGCAACTAATGAAAAACTGTTTTTT. Translated, it gives CASSWGEDSATNEKLFF. Full variable domain (rest looked up from reference TRBV5-1 and TRBJ1-4): KAGVTQTPRYLIKTRGQQVTLSCSPISGHRSVSWYQQTPGQGLQFLFEYFSETQRNKGNFPGRFSGRQFSNSRSEMNVSTLELGDSALYLCASSWGEDSATNEKLFFGSGTQLSVL.

The chain combines TRBV24-1 with TRBJ2-5; weak D call: TRBD2 (5 bases). With 4 bases removed from V and 2 bases from J, the gap between germline ends came to 16 bases. Per germline, CDR1 KGHDR and CDR2 SFDVKD. The CDR3 runs 16 residues. The CDR3 DNA sequence: TGTGCCACCAGTGACCCGTCCGGGAACAATCAAGAGACCCAGTACTTC. It is translated as CATSDPSGNNQETQYF.

The rearrangement uses TRBV12-3 or TRBV12-4 and TRBJ1-5; 8 nucleotides agree with TRBD1. Trimming removed 5 bases from V and 1 base from J; junction bases left unmatched: 4. CDR3 size: 15 residues. CDR3 DNA sequence: TGTGCCAGCAGTCCGGGACAGGCCAGCAATCAGCCCCAGCATTTT. It yields the protein CASSPGQASNQPQHF.

This chain connects TRBV6-1 to TRBJ2-1, with TRBD2 identical over 8 bases. Trimming at V came to 6 bases and at J to 3 bases, leaving 7 bases not matched to a gene. The CDR3 sequence is 15 residues long. Germline lookup yields CDR1 MNHNS and CDR2 SASEGT. The CDR3 is CASRIGGLVYNEQFF. CDR3 bases: TGTGCCAGCAGGATAGGGGGACTAGTCTACAATGAGCAGTTCTTC.

The CDR3, as DNA: TGTGCCAGCAGCTTAGGTGTAGGACTCACCACCACAGATACGCAGTATTTT. It yields the protein CASSLGVGLTTTDTQYF. V usage is TRBV7-9 and J usage is TRBJ2-3; D may be TRBD2 (5 bases). V lost 1 base to trimming and J lost 2 bases, with 16 bases between them. The CDR3 runs 17 residues. Germline loops: CDR1 SEHNR, CDR2 FQNEAQ (reference sequence).